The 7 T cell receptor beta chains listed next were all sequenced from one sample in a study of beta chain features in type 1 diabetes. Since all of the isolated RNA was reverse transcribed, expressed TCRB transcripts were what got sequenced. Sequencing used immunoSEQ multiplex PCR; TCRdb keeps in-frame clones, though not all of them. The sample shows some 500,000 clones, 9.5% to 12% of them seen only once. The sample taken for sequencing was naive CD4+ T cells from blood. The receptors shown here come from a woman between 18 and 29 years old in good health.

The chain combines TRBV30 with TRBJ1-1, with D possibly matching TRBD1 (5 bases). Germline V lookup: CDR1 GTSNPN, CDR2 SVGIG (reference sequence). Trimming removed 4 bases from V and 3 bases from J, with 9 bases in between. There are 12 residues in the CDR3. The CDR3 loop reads CAWTGGYTEAFF. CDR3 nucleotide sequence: TGTGCCTGGACTGGGGGATACACTGAAGCTTTCTTT.

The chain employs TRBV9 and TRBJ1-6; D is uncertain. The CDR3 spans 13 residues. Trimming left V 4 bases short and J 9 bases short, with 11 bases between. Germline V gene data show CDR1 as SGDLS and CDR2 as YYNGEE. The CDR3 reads CASSLESGSPLHF. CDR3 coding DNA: TGTGCCAGCAGCTTGGAGTCCGGTTCACCCCTCCACTTT.

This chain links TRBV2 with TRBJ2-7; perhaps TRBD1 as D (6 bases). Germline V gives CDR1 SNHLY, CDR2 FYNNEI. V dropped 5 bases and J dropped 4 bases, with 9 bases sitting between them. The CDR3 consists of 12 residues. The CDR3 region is CASSLQGYEQYV. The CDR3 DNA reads TGTGCCAGCAGTCTACAGGGATACGAGCAGTACGTC.

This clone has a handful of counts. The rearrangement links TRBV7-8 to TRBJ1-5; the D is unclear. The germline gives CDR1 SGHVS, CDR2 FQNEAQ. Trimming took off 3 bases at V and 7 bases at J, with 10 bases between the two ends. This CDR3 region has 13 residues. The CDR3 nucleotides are TGTGCCAGCAGCTTTGCTGGTTGGCAGCCCCAGCATTTT. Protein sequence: CASSFAGWQPQHF. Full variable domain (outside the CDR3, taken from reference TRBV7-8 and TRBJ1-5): GAGVSQSPRYKVAKRGQDVALRCDPISGHVSLFWYQQALGQGPEFLTYFQNEAQLDKSGLPSDRFFAERPEGSVSTLKIQRTQQEDSAVYLCASSFAGWQPQHFGDGTRLSIL.

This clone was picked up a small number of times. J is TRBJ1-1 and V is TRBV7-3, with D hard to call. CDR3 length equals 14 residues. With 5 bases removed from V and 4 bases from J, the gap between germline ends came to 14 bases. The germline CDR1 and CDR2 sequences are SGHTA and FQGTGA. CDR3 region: CASSHGVQGTEAFF. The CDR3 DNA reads TGTGCCAGCAGCCATGGGGTCCAAGGCACTGAAGCTTTCTTT.

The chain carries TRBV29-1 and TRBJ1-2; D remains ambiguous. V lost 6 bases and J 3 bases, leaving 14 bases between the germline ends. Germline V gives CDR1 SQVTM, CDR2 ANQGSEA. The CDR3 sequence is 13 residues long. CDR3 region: CSVNRQAYYGYTF. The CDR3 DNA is TGCAGCGTAAACCGTCAGGCGTACTATGGCTACACCTTC.

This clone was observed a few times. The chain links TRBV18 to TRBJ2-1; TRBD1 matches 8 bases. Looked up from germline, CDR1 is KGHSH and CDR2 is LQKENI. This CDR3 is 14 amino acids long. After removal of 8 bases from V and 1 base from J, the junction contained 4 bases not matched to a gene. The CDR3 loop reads CASLRTGSYNEQFF. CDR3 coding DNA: TGTGCCAGCCTCCGGACAGGGTCCTACAATGAGCAGTTCTTC.